The clone carrying this T cell receptor beta chain was observed a few times. Time point specified: patch test 3, about 24 weeks after DPC sensitization. The treatment was: therapeutic diphenylcyclopropenone sensitization with weekly scalp DPC. The sample belongs to a study of human T cells and chemical hapten exposure. Per the original data handling: Individual samples carried between about 23,224 and 750,000 TCRs, with 95,638 as the median. Each CDR3 protein gets one entry after TCRdb re-called the RACE reads with MiXCR. It is TCRdb's table, rather than the study itself, that gives the V and J calls and clone size. The top ten hold 2% to 2.5% of the sample, which has about 190,000 distinct CDR3 sequences, roughly a quarter seen once. This clonotype was sampled from a woman aged 40-49 years with alopecia areata. Some clones in this sample may be carry-over from other donors' samples. The sample was whole blood, taken in connection with sensitization to the hapten diphenylcyclopropenone (DPC).

CDR3 coding DNA: TGTGCCAGCACCGCGACGACGGGAGATCAAGAGACCCAGTACTTC. This codes for CASTATTGDQETQYF. The chain couples TRBV28 to TRBJ2-5, with a weak D call TRBD2 (6 bases). CDR1 and CDR2 (germline): MDHEN, SYDVKM. The germline V and J ends were trimmed by 7 bases and 2 bases, with 17 bases remaining between them. The CDR3 has 15 amino acids.